This T cell receptor beta chain was identified during a study of identical twins. Overall study results and limits: Out-of-frame beta sequences exhibited a weaker degree of excess twin sharing. Zero-insertion analyses were open to partial confounding by invariant MAIT and iNKT cells. Abundant beta clonotypes from cord blood had fewer insertions, unlike memory repertoires, which showed none.

V lost 6 bases and J 2 bases, leaving 27 bases between the germline ends. The CDR3 runs to 19 residues. The germline V gene encodes CDR1 LNHNV and CDR2 YYDKDF (reference sequence). A template switching step contributed a universal primer site, while unique molecular identifiers were present in the cDNA. TCRdb reprocessed the 5' RACE reads via MiXCR and lists one record per CDR3 protein. The repertoire consists of 1.5 million to 2 million distinct CDR3 sequences, with about 32% occurring once and the leading ten covering about 0.27%. This clonotype was seen more than once but under ten times. The antigen remains unidentified.

The rearrangement joins TRBV15 to TRBJ2-3; perhaps TRBD1 as D (6 bases). The sequencing sample was made of cord blood. The TCR comes from a newborn girl in good health. The CDR3 DNA is TGTGCCACCAGAGGGTCGGACAGATACATTTCCTACCCCACAGATACGCAGTATTTT. This translates into CATRGSDRYISYPTDTQYF.